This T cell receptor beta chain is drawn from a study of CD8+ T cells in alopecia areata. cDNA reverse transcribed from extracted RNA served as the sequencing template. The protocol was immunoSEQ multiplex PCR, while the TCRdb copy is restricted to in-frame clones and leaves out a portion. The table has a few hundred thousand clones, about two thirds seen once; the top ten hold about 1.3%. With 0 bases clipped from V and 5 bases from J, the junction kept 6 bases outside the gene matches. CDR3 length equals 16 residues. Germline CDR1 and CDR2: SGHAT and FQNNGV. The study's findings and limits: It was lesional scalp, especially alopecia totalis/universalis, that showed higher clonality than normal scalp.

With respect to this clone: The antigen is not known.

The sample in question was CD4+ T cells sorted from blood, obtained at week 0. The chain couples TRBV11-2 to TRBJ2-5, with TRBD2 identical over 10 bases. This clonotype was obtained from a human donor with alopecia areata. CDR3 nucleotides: TGTGCCAGCAGCTTAGACTTAGCGGGGGGTCTGGAGACCCAGTACTTC. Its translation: CASSLDLAGGLETQYF.